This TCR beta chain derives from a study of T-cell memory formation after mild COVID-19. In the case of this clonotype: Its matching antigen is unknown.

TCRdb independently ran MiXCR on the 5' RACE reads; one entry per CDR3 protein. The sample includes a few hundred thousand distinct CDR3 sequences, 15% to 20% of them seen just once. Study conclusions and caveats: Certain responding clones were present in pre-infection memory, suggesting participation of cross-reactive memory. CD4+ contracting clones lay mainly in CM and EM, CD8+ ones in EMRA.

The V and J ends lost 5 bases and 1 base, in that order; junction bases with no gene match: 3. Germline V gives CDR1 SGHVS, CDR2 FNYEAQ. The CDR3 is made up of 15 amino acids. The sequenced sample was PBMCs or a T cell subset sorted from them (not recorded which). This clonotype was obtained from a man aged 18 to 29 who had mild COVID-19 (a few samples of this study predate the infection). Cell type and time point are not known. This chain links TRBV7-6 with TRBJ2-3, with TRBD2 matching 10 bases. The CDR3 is CASSEGTSGTDTQYF. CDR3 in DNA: TGTGCCAGCAGCGAAGGGACTAGCGGCACAGATACGCAGTATTTT.